This T cell receptor beta chain was sequenced during a study of glioma-infiltrating T cells after dendritic cell vaccination. As for the study in general: Dendritic cell vaccine was injected intradermally three times, biweekly. Study-wide results and caveats: Complete blood and tumor specimen sets were limited to few patients.

Patients had residual fresh-frozen tumor tissue and more than two years of survival data. PBMC were collected before vaccination, two weeks after the third vaccination, and at progression. The protocol was immunoSEQ multiplex PCR, while the TCRdb copy is restricted to in-frame clones and leaves out a portion. The table records around 96,000 clones, roughly three quarters of them present only once. As for this clone: What it recognizes is unknown.

The CDR3 is made up of 14 amino acids. CDR1 is MDHEN, CDR2 SYDVKM, per germline. V was cut by 7 bases and J by 2 bases, with 14 bases left in between. The sequencing used blood, collected before dendritic cell vaccination. V is TRBV28 and J is TRBJ1-2; TRBD1 might be the D (6 bases). The source is a human donor with glioblastoma. The CDR3 bases are TGTGCCAGCAATTCAGGGGAGGGGAACTATGGCTACACCTTC. The encoded protein is CASNSGEGNYGYTF.